This T cell receptor beta chain was found in a study of T-cell reconstitution after alpha-beta-depleted transplantation in children. The study's findings and limits: There were some patients whose high TCRbeta diversity at day 60 came from surviving recipient T cells and thymic progenitors. About two months after transplant, alpha-beta T cells reportedly came from several hundred expanded graft clones. Newly produced T cells mostly provided counts and TCRbeta diversity after one year, as hyperexpanded clones declined.

This clonotype was seen at least ten times. Its antigen is currently unknown. Preparation of the TCRbeta library was carried out with unique molecular identifiers. One entry per CDR3 protein results from TCRdb running MiXCR on the PCR reads. Of about 50,000 distinct CDR3 sequences in the sample, over 4.5% were seen once. Sequenced here: PBMCs, mostly from graft donor cells, sampled 60 days after TCRalphabeta/CD19-depleted stem cell transplant. This clonotype was sampled from a female patient between 2 and 15 years old who had a stem cell transplant for aplastic anemia, so the T cells may come from the graft donor.

In nucleotides, the CDR3 is TGCAGTGCCCGAGGCGGGGGCACTGAAGCTTTCTTT. Its protein product is CSARGGGTEAFF. The chain joins TRBV20-1 to TRBJ1-1; maybe TRBD1 (5 bases). V was cut by 6 bases and J by 4 bases, with 12 bases left in between. This CDR3 contains 12 residues. Germline V CDR1 and CDR2: DFQATT, SNEGSKA (reference sequence).